These 25 T cell receptor beta chains came from one sample sequenced in a study of shared clonotypes between healthy human individuals. Here immunoSEQ multiplex PCR was the method, and the copy in TCRdb shows in-frame clones only, minus some. The sample gives hundreds of thousands of clones, 90% to 97% of which show up once; approximately 0.32% is in the top ten. Sequencing used memory CD8+ T cells sorted from blood. As for subset: CD45RO+ cells pooled with CCR7-negative TemRA cells. All receptors derive from a man between 25 and 39 years old in good health.

The chain links TRBV18 to TRBJ2-7, with D perhaps assigned TRBD1 or TRBD2 (5 bases each). V was trimmed by 1 base and J by 3 bases, leaving 16 bases between them. The CDR3 extends over 16 amino acids. Germline V gene sequence: CDR1 KGHSH, CDR2 LQKENI. The CDR3: CASSPRTGTEYYEQYF. The CDR3 bases are TGTGCCAGCTCACCACGGACCGGGACGGAGTACTACGAGCAGTACTTC.

V and J are TRBV28 and TRBJ2-7; D possibly corresponds to TRBD2 (7 bases). The CDR3 has 12 residues. Trimming took 2 bases from V and 12 from J, leaving 14 bases between them. Germline V gene data show CDR1 as MDHEN and CDR2 as SYDVKM. CDR3 sequence reads: CASSLGEGGRYF. The CDR3 region has the DNA TGTGCCAGCAGTTTAGGGGAGGGGGGAAGGTACTTC.

This clone was observed once. The chain carries TRBV7-8 and TRBJ2-5; no reliable D call. V was pared by 5 bases and J by 5 bases, with 6 bases between. CDR1 is SGHVS and CDR2 is FQNEAQ in the germline V gene. The CDR3 extends over 11 amino acids. The CDR3 sequence: CASSQSETQYF. Written as DNA, the CDR3 is TGTGCCAGCAGCCAATCGGAGACCCAGTACTTC.

The chain combines TRBV10-1 with TRBJ2-1; 8 bases agree with TRBD2. The CDR3 loop spans 13 amino acids. Germline V gene data show CDR1 as WNHNN and CDR2 as SYGVQD (reference sequence). After removal of 5 bases from V and 8 bases from J, the junction contained 5 bases not matched to a gene. Here the CDR3 DNA reads TGCGCCAGCAGTAGCGGGAGAGGGTATGAGCAGTTCTTC. Encoded protein: CASSSGRGYEQFF.

J is TRBJ1-2 and V is TRBV5-1; TRBD1 agrees at 7 bases. Looked up from germline, CDR1 is SGHRS and CDR2 is YFSETQ. This CDR3 is built from 14 residues. V was clipped by 8 bases and J by 0 bases; unmatched bases: 7. The CDR3 sequence: CASTTGTANYGYTF. DNA of the CDR3: TGCGCCAGTACTACCGGGACAGCTAACTATGGCTACACCTTC.

This rearrangement joins TRBV30 to TRBJ2-2; a weak D match, TRBD2 (5 bases). Trimming pared 3 bases from V and 1 base from J, leaving 12 bases between. This CDR3 is 15 amino acids long. Germline CDR1 is GTSNPN and CDR2 is SVGIG (reference sequence). The CDR3 DNA follows: TGTGCCTGGAGGGGTCCTAGCTTGAACACCGGGGAGCTGTTTTTT. Protein sequence: CAWRGPSLNTGELFF. Filled out from reference TRBV30 and TRBJ2-2, the complete variable domain reads SQTIHQWPATLVQPVGSPLSLECTVEGTSNPNLYWYRQAAGRGLQLLFYSVGIGQISSEVPQNLSASRPQDRQFILSSKKLLLSDSGFYLCAWRGPSLNTGELFFGEGSRLTVL.

V gene TRBV28 combines with J gene TRBJ1-5; possible D gene TRBD1, 5 bases. Germline V gives CDR1 MDHEN, CDR2 SYDVKM. V lost 3 bases and J lost 2, with 14 bases in between. The CDR3 spans 16 residues. CDR3 amino acids: CASSLDILGGNQPQHF. CDR3 DNA sequence: TGTGCCAGCAGTTTGGATATCTTAGGGGGCAATCAGCCCCAGCATTTT. The variable domain in full, completed from reference TRBV28 and TRBJ1-5, reads DVKVTQSSRYLVKRTGEKVFLECVQDMDHENMFWYRQDPGLGLRLIYFSYDVKMKEKGDIPEGYSVSREKKERFSLILESASTNQTSMYLCASSLDILGGNQPQHFGDGTRLSIL.

This chain connects TRBV10-3 to TRBJ1-5; no reliable D call. V dropped 2 bases and J dropped 6 bases, with 5 bases sitting between them. The CDR3 covers 12 residues. The V gene's germline CDR1 is ENHRY and CDR2 SYGVKD. This CDR3 reads CAISEQAQPQHF. DNA of the CDR3: TGTGCCATCAGTGAGCAGGCTCAGCCCCAGCATTTT.

The rearrangement joins TRBV27 to TRBJ1-3; D call uncertain. V was pared by 3 bases and J by 3 bases, with 6 bases between. This CDR3 comprises 13 residues. From germline, CDR1 is MNHEY and CDR2 SMNVEV (reference sequence). The DNA for the CDR3 is TGTGCCAGCAGTTTTGCCGGTGGAAACACCATATATTTT. Amino acid sequence: CASSFAGGNTIYF.

J is TRBJ2-7 and V is TRBV28, with a tentative D call TRBD2 (6 bases). Germline V gene lookup returns CDR1 MDHEN and CDR2 SYDVKM. V lost 4 bases and J 3 bases, leaving 13 bases between the germline ends. This CDR3 is built from 14 residues. The CDR3 bases are TGTGCCAGCAGTTCTGCCGGGGACTTCTACGAGCAGTACTTC. Protein product: CASSSAGDFYEQYF.

This chain connects TRBV6-5 to TRBJ2-1, with D possibly TRBD2 on 6 matching bases. The CDR3 is 16 residues long. The ends were cut back, 2 bases at V and 7 bases at J, with 18 bases in the middle. Germline V gives CDR1 MNHEY, CDR2 SVGAGI. CDR3 region: CASSYRLDPWGNEQFF. CDR3 sequence (DNA): TGTGCCAGCAGTTACCGACTAGACCCCTGGGGGAATGAGCAGTTCTTC.

The chain combines TRBV7-3 with TRBJ2-7; no reliable D call. Germline lookup yields CDR1 SGHTA and CDR2 FQGTGA. There are 14 residues in the CDR3. Trimming removed 3 bases from V and 1 base from J, with 10 bases in between. CDR3 sequence reads: CASSFGVESYEQYF. The DNA of the CDR3 is TGTGCCAGCAGCTTTGGGGTGGAATCCTACGAGCAGTACTTC.

This clone was picked up one time. This chain uses TRBV2 with TRBJ1-4; weak D call: TRBD1 (6 bases). CDR1 and CDR2 (germline): SNHLY, FYNNEI. The CDR3 runs 13 residues. V dropped 5 bases and J dropped 7 bases, with 11 bases sitting between them. The CDR3: CASSWGAFEKLFF. CDR3 coding DNA: TGTGCCAGCAGTTGGGGGGCTTTTGAAAAACTGTTTTTT.

The V call is TRBV15, the J call TRBJ1-4; possibly TRBD1 for D (6 bases). This CDR3 contains 12 residues. CDR1 and CDR2 (germline): LNHNV, YYDKDF (reference sequence). The V end lost 7 bases, the J end lost 5 bases, and 8 bases lay between the germline ends. CDR3 in DNA: TGTGCCACCACGGGGGCCAATGAAAAACTGTTTTTT. Translating it yields CATTGANEKLFF. Filled out from reference TRBV15 and TRBJ1-4, the complete variable domain reads DAMVIQNPRYQVTQFGKPVTLSCSQTLNHNVMYWYQQKSSQAPKLLFHYYDKDFNNEADTPDNFQSRRPNTSFCFLDIRSPGLGDTAMYLCATTGANEKLFFGSGTQLSVL.

Regarding this clone: This CDR3 is also generated by other DNA sequences in the sample. This chain links TRBV5-6 with TRBJ1-5; D is uncertain. This CDR3 spans 12 amino acids. Trimming removed 0 bases at V and 5 bases at J, with 3 bases between. From germline, CDR1 is SGHDT and CDR2 YYEEEE. The chain's CDR3 is CASSLADQPQHF. The CDR3 DNA sequence: TGTGCCAGCAGCTTGGCGGATCAGCCCCAGCATTTT.

The J gene is TRBJ1-2, the V gene TRBV29-1; D gene unclear. The CDR3 has 13 residues. Germline CDR1 is SQVTM and CDR2 is ANQGSEA. V lost 0 bases and J 4 bases, leaving 9 bases between the germline ends. CDR3 region: CSVEDYSLYGYTF. CDR3 in DNA: TGCAGCGTTGAAGATTACAGCCTCTATGGCTACACCTTC.

J is TRBJ2-7 and V is TRBV6-1, with 9 bases fitting TRBD1. Trimming cost V 4 bases and J 8 bases; bases outside gene matches: 12. The CDR3 consists of 15 residues. The germline V gene has CDR1 MNHNS and CDR2 SASEGT. CDR3: CASSASGTGKGQQYF. Written as DNA, the CDR3 is TGTGCCAGCAGTGCAAGCGGGACAGGGAAGGGGCAGCAGTACTTC.

The rearrangement links TRBV29-1 to TRBJ2-2, with D perhaps matching TRBD2 (6 bases). This CDR3 is 14 amino acids long. V dropped 6 bases and J dropped 1 base, with 12 bases sitting between them. Germline CDR1 SQVTM, CDR2 ANQGSEA. The CDR3 loop is CSVTRELNTGELFF. The CDR3 DNA is TGCAGCGTCACACGGGAGTTGAACACCGGGGAGCTGTTTTTT.

The genes are TRBV19 and TRBJ2-7; unclear D gene. The germline gives CDR1 LNHDA, CDR2 SQIVND (reference sequence). CDR3 length equals 13 residues. V gave up 5 bases and J gave up 2 bases, with 10 bases separating them. As DNA, the CDR3 is TGTGCCAGTAGTGTCGGTGCAACCTACGAGCAGTACTTC. It yields the protein CASSVGATYEQYF.

This clone was seen a single time. The gene calls are TRBV30 and TRBJ2-4; no definite D call. With 0 bases removed from V and 6 bases from J, the gap between germline ends came to 9 bases. The germline CDR1 and CDR2 sequences are GTSNPN and SVGIG (reference sequence). The CDR3 sequence is 13 residues long. CDR3 amino acids: CAWSVPGGNIQYF. CDR3 sequence (DNA): TGTGCCTGGAGTGTACCGGGCGGAAACATTCAGTACTTC.

This rearrangement joins TRBV5-1 to TRBJ2-3; TRBD2 agrees at 7 bases. Germline trimming cut 0 bases from V and 3 bases from J; bases unmatched to any gene: 7. The CDR3 has 16 residues. Germline V CDR1 and CDR2: SGHRS, YFSETQ. The CDR3 sequence is CASSLVSSGWTDTQYF. CDR3 bases: TGCGCCAGCAGCTTGGTCTCTAGCGGTTGGACAGATACGCAGTATTTT.

This clone was seen only once. The chain employs TRBV5-4 and TRBJ2-7, with no clear D. Germline assignment: CDR1 SGHNT and CDR2 YYREEE (reference sequence). The V end lost 1 base, the J end lost 2 bases, and 10 bases lay between the germline ends. CDR3 length equals 14 residues. The CDR3 DNA follows: TGTGCCAGCAGCTTGCTCGACGGACCCTACGAGCAGTACTTC. Encoded protein: CASSLLDGPYEQYF. Full variable domain (remainder filled in from reference TRBV5-4 and TRBJ2-7): ETGVTQSPTHLIKTRGQQVTLRCSSQSGHNTVSWYQQALGQGPQFIFQYYREEENGRGNFPPRFSGLQFPNYSSELNVNALELDDSALYLCASSLLDGPYEQYFGPGTRLTVT.

This chain connects TRBV10-2 to TRBJ1-1, with no clear D. This CDR3 has 13 amino acids. Per germline, CDR1 WSHSY and CDR2 SAAADI. The V and J ends lost 0 bases and 3 bases respectively, with 5 bases between them. CDR3 DNA sequence: TGCGCCAGCAGTGAGTCCTTGGACACTGAAGCTTTCTTT. It translates to CASSESLDTEAFF.

The chain carries TRBV7-9 and TRBJ2-2, with 9 bases lining up with TRBD1. The germline gives CDR1 SEHNR, CDR2 FQNEAQ (reference sequence). V shed 11 bases, J shed 1 base, and the junction held 2 bases outside the gene matches. The CDR3 sequence is 13 residues long. The CDR3 nucleotides read TGTGCCCGACAGGGGGAGAACACCGGGGAGCTGTTTTTT. Its protein is CARQGENTGELFF.

The CDR3 protein is CAIGQGNQPQHF. Here the CDR3 DNA reads TGTGCCATCGGACAGGGAAATCAGCCCCAGCATTTT. This rearrangement joins TRBV2 to TRBJ1-5; 8 bases are a match to TRBD1. Germline assignment: CDR1 SNHLY and CDR2 FYNNEI. The V segment lost 10 bases and the J segment 4 bases; nucleotides outside the gene matches: 3. The CDR3 sequence is 12 residues long.